These 6 T cell receptor beta chains came from one sample sequenced in a study of CD8+CD57+ T cells in acquired aplastic anemia. Genomic DNA provided the template from which TCR beta VDJ and CDR3 profiles were obtained. TCRdb redid the calling of the reads with MiXCR, one entry per CDR3 protein. The data hold 250,000 to 350,000 distinct CDR3 sequences, with around 60% observed a single time. Sequencing input: sorted CD4+, CD8+, or CD8+CD57+ T cells (not recorded which) from PBMCs. These receptors were taken from a human donor with severe aplastic anemia or a healthy control (not recorded which).

The V gene is TRBV24-1, the J gene TRBJ1-5; D is possibly TRBD1 (5 bases). V lost 7 bases to trimming and J lost 6 bases, with 12 bases between them. Per the germline V gene, CDR1 is KGHDR and CDR2 is SFDVKD. This CDR3 region has 13 residues. CDR3 nucleotides: TGTGCCACCAGGGGGGGGAGGGGTCAGCCCCAGCATTTT. Its protein is CATRGGRGQPQHF.

This clonotype has a handful of counts. This chain connects TRBV20-1 to TRBJ2-1; perhaps TRBD2 as D (5 bases). The germline gives CDR1 DFQATT, CDR2 SNEGSKA (reference sequence). This CDR3 is built from 11 residues. Trimming cost V 6 bases and J 4 bases, with 7 bases left between them. CDR3 region: CSAPGYNEQFF. DNA for the CDR3: TGCAGTGCCCCGGGGTACAATGAGCAGTTCTTC.

This clonotype was seen ten or more times. The chain is built from TRBV20-1 and TRBJ2-5; 8 positions match TRBD2. This CDR3 spans 14 amino acids. The V gene end was trimmed by 5 bases and the J gene end by 3 bases; junction bases not matched to a gene: 8. Germline-derived CDR1 and CDR2 are DFQATT and SNEGSKA (reference sequence). The CDR3 nucleotides are TGCAGTGCTGTCCCGGGACTAGGTAAAGAGACCCAGTACTTC. Translated: CSAVPGLGKETQYF.

The chain is built from TRBV7-8 and TRBJ2-5, with D perhaps assigned TRBD1 or TRBD2 (5 bases each). Germline V gene data show CDR1 as SGHVS and CDR2 as FQNEAQ. Trimming removed 7 bases from V and 11 bases from J, with 26 bases in between. This CDR3 spans 15 amino acids. CDR3 protein: CASTSGGRVLGEQYF. The CDR3, as DNA: TGTGCCAGCACCTCAGGCGGCAGGGTGCTTGGGGAGCAGTACTTC.

This clonotype was seen just once. The chain recombines TRBV10-3 with TRBJ2-3; 12 nucleotides agree with TRBD2. Per germline, CDR1 ENHRY and CDR2 SYGVKD. The CDR3 has 15 amino acids. The V and J ends lost 2 bases and 3 bases, in that order; junction bases with no gene match: 0. The DNA of the CDR3 is TGTGCCATCAGTGAGGGACTAGCGGGGACAGATACGCAGTATTTT. This translates into CAISEGLAGTDTQYF.

J is TRBJ1-2 and V is TRBV14; D unresolved. Trimming stripped 3 bases from V and 0 bases from J, with 11 bases between. The CDR3 runs 15 residues. Per germline, CDR1 SGHDN and CDR2 FVKESK. This CDR3 reads CASSQASSTNYGYTF. CDR3 coding DNA: TGTGCCAGCAGCCAGGCCTCTTCAACTAACTATGGCTACACCTTC.